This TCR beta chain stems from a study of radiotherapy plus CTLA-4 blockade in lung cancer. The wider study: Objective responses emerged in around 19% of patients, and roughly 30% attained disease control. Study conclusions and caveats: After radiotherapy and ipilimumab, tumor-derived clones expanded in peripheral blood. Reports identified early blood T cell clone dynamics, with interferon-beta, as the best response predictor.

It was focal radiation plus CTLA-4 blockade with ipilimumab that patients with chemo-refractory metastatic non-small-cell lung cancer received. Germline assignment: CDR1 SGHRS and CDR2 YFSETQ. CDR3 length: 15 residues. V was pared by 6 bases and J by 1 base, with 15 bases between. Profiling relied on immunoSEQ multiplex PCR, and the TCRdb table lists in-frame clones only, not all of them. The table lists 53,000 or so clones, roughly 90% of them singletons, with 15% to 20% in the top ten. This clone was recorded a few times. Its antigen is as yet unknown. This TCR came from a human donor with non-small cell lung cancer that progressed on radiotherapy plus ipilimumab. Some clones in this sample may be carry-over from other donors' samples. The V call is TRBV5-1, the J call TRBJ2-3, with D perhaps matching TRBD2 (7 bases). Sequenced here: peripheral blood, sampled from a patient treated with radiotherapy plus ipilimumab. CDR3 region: CASNRGAEGTDTQYF. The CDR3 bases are TGCGCCAGCAATCGGGGGGCCGAGGGCACAGATACGCAGTATTTT.